The 30 T cell receptor beta chains reported below all come from one sample, sequenced in a study of OX40 agonist ivuxolimab in advanced cancers. TCRdb keeps only in-frame clones here, not all; method: immunoSEQ multiplex PCR. The table lists more than 55,000 clones, about 86% of them singletons. The material was CD4+ or CD8+ T cells sorted from blood, obtained in a trial of the OX40 agonist ivuxolimab. These receptors came from an adult with an advanced solid tumor such as melanoma, head and neck, liver or kidney cancer.

This chain connects TRBV14 to TRBJ2-4, with 8 bases lining up with TRBD1. Germline CDR1 and CDR2: SGHDN and FVKESK. This CDR3 has 13 amino acids. V trimming: 5 bases; J trimming: 8 bases; junction bases outside the gene matches: 5. The CDR3 DNA reads TGTGCCAGCAGCATCGGACAGGGACACATTCAGTACTTC. Translated: CASSIGQGHIQYF.

This chain uses TRBV15 with TRBJ2-7; D gene unclear. Germline assignment: CDR1 LNHNV and CDR2 YYDKDF (reference sequence). V shed 8 bases and J shed 4 bases, with 0 bases lying between them. The CDR3 loop spans 8 amino acids. CDR3 in DNA: TGTGCCACCTACGAGCAGTACTTC. This translates into CATYEQYF.

This clone was seen a single time. J is TRBJ1-3 and V is TRBV6-5; no firm D call. This CDR3 has 13 residues. Germline lookup yields CDR1 MNHEY and CDR2 SVGAGI. Trimming pared 8 bases from V and 2 bases from J, leaving 10 bases between. The CDR3 DNA reads TGTGCCAGCCAAAGGGAGGCTGGAAACACCATATATTTT. This sequence encodes CASQREAGNTIYF.

The chain links TRBV5-8 to TRBJ1-2; TRBD1 matches 9 bases. This CDR3 has 15 residues. With V trimmed by 3 bases and J by 6 bases, 9 bases remained unmatched. From germline, CDR1 is SGHTS and CDR2 YDEGEE. The CDR3 DNA reads TGTGCCAGCAGCTGGGGGGGACAGGGAGGAGATGGCTACACCTTC. It encodes CASSWGGQGGDGYTF.

The chain links TRBV5-1 to TRBJ1-1; D is uncertain. CDR1 SGHRS and CDR2 YFSETQ come from the germline V gene. Trimming left V 0 bases short and J 2 bases short, with 11 bases between. There are 15 residues in the CDR3. CDR3 amino acids: CASSLDPQANTEAFF. The CDR3 region has the DNA TGCGCCAGCAGCTTGGATCCGCAGGCCAACACTGAAGCTTTCTTT.

This chain uses TRBV21-1 with TRBJ2-1; the D call TRBD1 from the table was never checked on the DNA. TRBV21-1 is a pseudogene segment. The CDR3 consists of 17 residues. Written as DNA, the CDR3 is TGTGCCAGCATCACTTCCGGGACAGGGGACCCCTACAATGAGCAGTTCTTC. It translates to CASITSGTGDPYNEQFF.

The chain joins TRBV6-5 to TRBJ2-7; unclear D gene. Trimming cost V 3 bases and J 6 bases, with 9 bases left between them. Germline V gene data show CDR1 as MNHEY and CDR2 as SVGAGI. The CDR3 has 12 residues. The CDR3 reads CASSYDSVEQYF. CDR3 DNA: TGTGCCAGCAGTTATGATTCAGTCGAGCAGTACTTC.

This chain uses TRBV11-3 with TRBJ2-3; 8 nucleotides line up with TRBD1. Germline V gene data show CDR1 as SGHNT and CDR2 as YENEEA. V gave up 4 bases and J gave up 3 bases; unmatched junction bases: 9. The CDR3 consists of 16 residues. Here the CDR3 DNA reads TGTGCCAGCAGCTCCCAGGGGGCGCGAAGGACAGATACGCAGTATTTT. It translates to CASSSQGARRTDTQYF.

The sample holds one count of this clone. This rearrangement joins TRBV6-4 to TRBJ2-6, with D uncertain. Germline CDR1 MRHNA, CDR2 SNTAGT. V was shortened by 5 bases and J by 2 bases, with 13 bases between the two germline ends. This CDR3 region has 16 residues. The CDR3 is CASSPQGRTGANVLTF. DNA of the CDR3: TGTGCCAGCAGTCCCCAAGGTCGAACTGGGGCCAACGTCCTGACTTTC.

The chain carries TRBV11-2 and TRBJ1-2; 8 bases are a match to TRBD1. This CDR3 has 16 amino acids. The germline gives CDR1 SGHAT, CDR2 FQNNGV. Unmatched junction bases numbered 11, after V lost 0 bases and J lost 8 bases. The CDR3 spells CASSLEGRGRNLGYTF. CDR3 bases: TGTGCCAGCAGCTTAGAGGGCAGGGGGCGGAATCTCGGCTACACCTTC. Using reference TRBV11-2 and TRBJ1-2 for the parts outside the CDR3, the full variable domain is EAGVAQSPRYKIIEKRQSVAFWCNPISGHATLYWYQQILGQGPKLLIQFQNNGVVDDSQLPKDRFSAERLKGVDSTLKIQPAKLEDSAVYLCASSLEGRGRNLGYTFGSGTRLTVV.

The V gene is TRBV4-1, the J gene TRBJ1-5; D gene ambiguous. This CDR3 region has 16 residues. V was clipped by 1 base and J by 4 bases, with 14 bases between them. The germline gives CDR1 MGHRA, CDR2 YSYEKL. CDR3 DNA: TGCGCCAGCAGCCAAGCGGACTCCCGCCGTAATCAGCCCCAGCATTTT. This encodes CASSQADSRRNQPQHF.

The chain uses TRBV2 and TRBJ1-5; no clear D. The length of the CDR3 is 12 residues. Germline V gene lookup returns CDR1 SNHLY and CDR2 FYNNEI. Trimming left V 2 bases short and J 7 bases short, with 6 bases between. The CDR3, as DNA: TGTGCCAGCAGTGAAACGACCCAGCCCCAGCATTTT. It specifies CASSETTQPQHF.

The rearrangement links TRBV4-3 to TRBJ1-4; D unclear. This CDR3 is built from 15 residues. The germline gives CDR1 LGHNA, CDR2 YSLEER. Trimming pared 4 bases from V and 4 bases from J, leaving 13 bases between. CDR3 DNA sequence: TGCGCCAGCAGCCCGACTCGAGGGCGTAATGAAAAACTGTTTTTT. Protein sequence: CASSPTRGRNEKLFF.

The rearrangement links TRBV6-4 to TRBJ2-1; D gene ambiguous. Germline V gives CDR1 MRHNA, CDR2 SNTAGT. Trimming stripped 0 bases from V and 1 base from J, with 10 bases between. CDR3 length equals 16 residues. The CDR3 here is CASSDSLQFSYNEQFF. For the CDR3, the DNA is TGTGCCAGCAGTGACTCTCTACAGTTTTCCTACAATGAGCAGTTCTTC.

The V gene is TRBV27, the J gene TRBJ1-4; D ambiguous. Germline V gives CDR1 MNHEY, CDR2 SMNVEV (reference sequence). V gave up 2 bases and J gave up 5 bases, with 6 bases separating them. This CDR3 region has 13 residues. CDR3 sequence: CASSLGINEKLFF. The CDR3 DNA sequence: TGTGCCAGCAGTTTAGGAATAAATGAAAAACTGTTTTTT.

The rearrangement links TRBV5-4 to TRBJ2-7; D ambiguous. Germline values: CDR1 SGHNT, CDR2 YYREEE (reference sequence). The CDR3 sequence is 15 residues long. V was clipped by 4 bases and J by 0 bases, with 14 bases between them. CDR3 sequence reads: CASSPLGDTSYEQYF. The CDR3 DNA reads as TGTGCCAGCAGCCCCCTTGGGGATACCTCCTACGAGCAGTACTTC.

This clone was seen a handful of times. The chain has TRBV7-3 and TRBJ2-1, with D possibly TRBD2 on 5 matching bases. Germline CDR1 and CDR2: SGHTA and FQGTGA. The length of the CDR3 is 11 residues. V was pared by 8 bases and J by 4 bases, with 6 bases between. CDR3: CASGSYNEQFF. The DNA of the CDR3 is TGTGCCAGCGGGAGTTACAATGAGCAGTTCTTC.

This chain uses TRBV18 with TRBJ2-5; D possibly corresponds to TRBD1 (6 bases). The germline gives CDR1 KGHSH, CDR2 LQKENI. Trimming removed 4 bases at V and 1 base at J, with 7 bases between. The CDR3 spans 13 residues. CDR3 sequence: CASSRTVQETQYF. In DNA form, the CDR3 reads TGTGCCAGCTCACGGACAGTCCAAGAGACCCAGTACTTC.

This chain joins TRBV12-5 and TRBJ2-4; D assignment may be TRBD1 or TRBD2 (6 bases each). With 7 bases removed from V and 7 bases from J, the gap between germline ends came to 11 bases. The CDR3 length is 12 residues. The germline V gene encodes CDR1 LGHNT and CDR2 FRNRAP. As DNA, the CDR3 is TGTGCTAGTGACCGAGGGGGGAACATTCAGTACTTC. It codes for CASDRGGNIQYF.

The chain is built from TRBV7-7 and TRBJ2-6, with 7 bases that match TRBD2. The trim removed 5 bases at V and 0 bases at J, leaving 4 bases unmatched. Germline CDR1 reads SSHAT; CDR2 reads FNYEAQ (reference sequence). This CDR3 is built from 16 residues. The CDR3 protein is CASSLGGGSGANVLTF. CDR3 sequence (DNA): TGTGCCAGCAGCCTAGGCGGGGGCTCTGGGGCCAACGTCCTGACTTTC.

The chain couples TRBV6-1 to TRBJ2-3, with D unclear. The CDR3 contains 16 residues. V lost 2 bases to trimming and J lost 1 base, with 13 bases between them. Germline V gene lookup returns CDR1 MNHNS and CDR2 SASEGT. The CDR3 sequence: CASSENLWRGTDTQYF. The CDR3 DNA reads TGTGCCAGCAGTGAAAATCTTTGGCGTGGCACAGATACGCAGTATTTT.

The chain recombines TRBV6-5 with TRBJ1-5, with a possible D match to TRBD1 (5 bases). Per germline, CDR1 MNHEY and CDR2 SVGAGI. The V end lost 0 bases, the J end lost 11 bases, and 11 bases lay between the germline ends. The CDR3 sequence is 13 residues long. The CDR3: CASSYSGALTQHF. In DNA, the CDR3 is TGTGCCAGCAGTTACTCAGGGGCATTGACCCAGCATTTT.

The chain carries TRBV4-2 and TRBJ2-5, with TRBD2 identical over 12 bases. This CDR3 comprises 15 residues. J lost 9 bases, V lost 3 bases, and 8 bases had no gene match. Germline CDR1 LGHNA, CDR2 YNFKEQ. The CDR3 coding sequence is TGTGCCAGCAGCCAGAGTACTAGCGGGGGGCCAGCCCAGTACTTC. Amino acids: CASSQSTSGGPAQYF.

The rearrangement uses TRBV28 and TRBJ1-5, with 7 bases matching TRBD1. CDR3 length: 15 amino acids. With V trimmed by 8 bases and J by 2 bases, 9 bases remained unmatched. The germline V gene encodes CDR1 MDHEN and CDR2 SYDVKM. The CDR3 nucleotides are TGTGCCAGCCAGGGACAGCAGTTTGGCAATCAGCCCCAGCATTTT. Amino acid sequence: CASQGQQFGNQPQHF.

This chain joins TRBV6-1 and TRBJ1-5; 9 positions agree with TRBD1. The CDR3 length is 14 residues. V lost 2 bases and J lost 6; bases outside the gene matches: 2. Germline-derived CDR1 and CDR2 are MNHNS and SASEGT. The CDR3 DNA is TGTGCCAGCAGTGAACTGGACAGGGGTCAGCCCCAGCATTTT. Its protein product is CASSELDRGQPQHF.

CDR3: CASRSKPRTEGDQPQHF. CDR3 bases: TGTGCAAGTCGCTCTAAGCCCCGGACGGAGGGCGATCAGCCCCAGCATTTT. The rearrangement links TRBV12-2 to TRBJ1-5. TRBV12-2 has pseudogene status. The CDR3 runs to 17 residues.

This chain links TRBV5-1 with TRBJ2-7; TRBD1 agrees at 10 bases. V was clipped by 5 bases and J by 4 bases; unmatched bases: 12. CDR3 length equals 16 residues. CDR1 is SGHRS, CDR2 YFSETQ, per germline. The CDR3, as DNA: TGCGCCAGCAGTTTACAACCGGGACAGGGGACATACGAGCAGTACTTC. Residues: CASSLQPGQGTYEQYF.

The CDR3 sequence is CSVERSGSEAFF. DNA of the CDR3: TGCAGCGTTGAAAGGTCGGGGTCTGAAGCTTTCTTT. This chain connects TRBV29-1 to TRBJ1-1, with no clear D. Trimming shortened V by 2 bases and J by 6 bases, and 10 bases separated the two germline ends. The CDR3 runs 12 residues. Germline-derived CDR1 and CDR2 are SQVTM and ANQGSEA.

The J gene is TRBJ1-5, the V gene TRBV6-5, with 10 positions matching TRBD1. The V gene end was trimmed by 6 bases and the J gene end by 5 bases; junction bases not matched to a gene: 7. The CDR3 loop spans 15 amino acids. The germline V gene encodes CDR1 MNHEY and CDR2 SVGAGI. DNA for the CDR3: TGTGCCAGCAGATTGGGACAGGGGTATGATCAGCCCCAGCATTTT. Translated: CASRLGQGYDQPQHF.

The CDR3 nucleotides read TGCGCCAGCAGCTTTTCCGGGGGTACTGAAGCTTTCTTT. As protein: CASSFSGGTEAFF. V gene TRBV5-1 combines with J gene TRBJ1-1; perhaps TRBD1 as D (5 bases). The CDR3 is 13 residues long. V was pared by 2 bases and J by 5 bases, with 10 bases between. Germline CDR1 reads SGHRS; CDR2 reads YFSETQ.